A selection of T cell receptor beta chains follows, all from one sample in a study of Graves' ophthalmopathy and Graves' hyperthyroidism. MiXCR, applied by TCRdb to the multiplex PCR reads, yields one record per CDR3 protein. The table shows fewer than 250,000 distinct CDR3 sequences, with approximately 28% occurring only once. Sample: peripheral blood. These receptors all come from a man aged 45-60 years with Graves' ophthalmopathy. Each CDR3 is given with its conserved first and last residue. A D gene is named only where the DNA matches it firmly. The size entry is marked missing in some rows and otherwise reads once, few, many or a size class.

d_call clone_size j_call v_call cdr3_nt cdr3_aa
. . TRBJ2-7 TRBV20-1 TGCAGTGCCACCGGACAGAGGACTTCGTGGGCCTACGAGCAGTACTTC CSATGQRTSWAYEQYF
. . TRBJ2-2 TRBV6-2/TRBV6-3 TGTGCCAGCACCATGGACGGATCCACCGGGGAGCTGTTTTTT CASTMDGSTGELFF
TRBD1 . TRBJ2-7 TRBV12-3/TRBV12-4 TGTGCCAGCAGTCCCAACCCGGGACAGGGTCGCTACGAGCAGTACTTC CASSPNPGQGRYEQYF
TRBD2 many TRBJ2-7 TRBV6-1 TGTGCCAGCAGTGAAGCGCGGGCGGGAGCGGGCGAGCAGTACTTC CASSEARAGAGEQYF
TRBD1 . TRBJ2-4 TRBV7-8 TGTGCCACCGGCCTCCAATGGGACAGAGAAAACATTCAGTACTTC CATGLQWDRENIQYF
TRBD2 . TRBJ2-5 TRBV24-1 TGTGCCACCAGTGACTCACAAGCGGGGGGGAGGCGAGAGACCCAGTACTTC CATSDSQAGGRRETQYF
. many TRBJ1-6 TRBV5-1 TGCGCCAGCGGGACACTTTCACCCCTCCACTTT CASGTLSPLHF
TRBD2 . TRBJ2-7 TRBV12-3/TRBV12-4 TGTGCCAGCAGCCTAGGACTAGCGGGAGGGCCCGGTTACGAGCAGTACTTC CASSLGLAGGPGYEQYF
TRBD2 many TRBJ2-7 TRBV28 TGTGCCAGCAGTTCTTTAGCGGGAGTTGGCGAGCAGTACTTC CASSSLAGVGEQYF
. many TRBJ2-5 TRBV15 TGTGCCACCGCAGGGCGGCAAGAGACCCAGTACTTC CATAGRQETQYF
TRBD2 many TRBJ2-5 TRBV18 TGTGCCAGCTCACCGCGGACTAGGACGGCTGAGACCCAGTACTTC CASSPRTRTAETQYF
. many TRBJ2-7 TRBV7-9 TGTGCCAGCAGCCACGGGCAGTTATACGAGCAGTACTTC CASSHGQLYEQYF
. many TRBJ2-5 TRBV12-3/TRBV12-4 TGTGCCAGCGGGCTTTCGGGGACCCAGTACTTC CASGLSGTQYF
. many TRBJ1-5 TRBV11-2 TGTGCCAGCAGCTTAGGAGGGACGGGCAATCAGCCCCAGCATTTT CASSLGGTGNQPQHF
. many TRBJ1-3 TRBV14 TGTGCCAGCAGCCCCCGCCGGATAGACAGGGGAAACACCATATATTTT CASSPRRIDRGNTIYF
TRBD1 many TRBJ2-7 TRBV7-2 TGTGCCAGCAGCCCCGGGACAGGGAGCTCCTACGAGCAGTACTTC CASSPGTGSSYEQYF
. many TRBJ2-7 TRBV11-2 TGTGCCAGCCGCCAGGCGATCTACGAGCAGTACTTC CASRQAIYEQYF
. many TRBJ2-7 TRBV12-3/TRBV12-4 TGTGCCAGCAGTTTCCAGGACTCCTACGAGCAGTACTTC CASSFQDSYEQYF
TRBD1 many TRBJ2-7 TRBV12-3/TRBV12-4 TGTGCCAGCAGTCCCCGGACAGGGGGCGCAGGGGAGCAGTACTTC CASSPRTGGAGEQYF
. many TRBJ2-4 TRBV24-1 TGTGCCACCCCCCCTAACAGGTTAGCCAAAAACATTCAGTACTTC CATPPNRLAKNIQYF
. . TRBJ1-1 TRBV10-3 TGTGCCATCAGGGGGGCAGCATCCAACACTGAAGCTTTCTTT CAIRGAASNTEAFF
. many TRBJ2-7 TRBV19 TGTGCCAGTAGTACGGGGCGGCTCGGGAGAGTCACCTACGAGCAGTACTTC CASSTGRLGRVTYEQYF
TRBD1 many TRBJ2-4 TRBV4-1 TGCGCCAGCAGCCAAAACCCCGGACAGGGTGGGGGCATTCAGTACTTC CASSQNPGQGGGIQYF
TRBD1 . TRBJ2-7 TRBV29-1 TGCAGCGTCCCAGGGGGCTACGAGCAGTACTTC CSVPGGYEQYF
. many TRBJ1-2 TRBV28 TGTGCCAGCAGTTTTGGAACAGCTGATGGCTACACCTTC CASSFGTADGYTF
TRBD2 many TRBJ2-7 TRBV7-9 TGTGCCAGCAGCTTACTAGCGGGACCCTACGAGCAGTACTTC CASSLLAGPYEQYF
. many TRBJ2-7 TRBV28 TGTGCCAGCAGCCCGGACGGAAATTCCTACGAGCAGTACTTC CASSPDGNSYEQYF
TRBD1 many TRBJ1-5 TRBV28 TGTGCCAGCAGGACAGGGGGCAATCAGCCCCAGCATTTT CASRTGGNQPQHF
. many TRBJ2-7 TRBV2 TGTGCCAGCAGTGATCCCATCGCCTACGAGCAGTACTTC CASSDPIAYEQYF
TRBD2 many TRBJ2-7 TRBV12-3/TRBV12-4 TGTGCCAGCAGCCTCGGGACTAGCTTCGCCGAGCAGTACTTC CASSLGTSFAEQYF
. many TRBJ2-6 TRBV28 TGTGCCAGCAGTTTATTGGGCGACCTAAGTGCCAACGTCCTGACTTTC CASSLLGDLSANVLTF
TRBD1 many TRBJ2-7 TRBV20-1 TGCAGTGCTAGAGATTTCGCAGGGGGCGGTTACGAGCAGTACTTC CSARDFAGGGYEQYF
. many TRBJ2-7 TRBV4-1 TGCGCCAGCAGCCAAGAATACGGATACGAGCAGTACTTC CASSQEYGYEQYF
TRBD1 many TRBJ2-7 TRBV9 TGTGCCAGCAGCGTCCGGGACAGGGACTACGAGCAGTACTTC CASSVRDRDYEQYF
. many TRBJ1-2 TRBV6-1 TGTGCCAGCAGTTATGCGCTTCGGTCGGACAGAGGATATCATGGCTACACCTTC CASSYALRSDRGYHGYTF
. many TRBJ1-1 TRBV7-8 TGTGCCAGCAGCCTTTACATCCCTCCCGACACTGAAGCTTTCTTT CASSLYIPPDTEAFF
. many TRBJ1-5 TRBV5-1 TGTGCCAGCAGTTTAGCGGGTTATAGCAATCAGCCCCAGCATTTT CASSLAGYSNQPQHF
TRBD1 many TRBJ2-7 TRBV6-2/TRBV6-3 TGTGCCAGCAGTTACTCGAGAGGGGGCGGCGAGCAGTACTTC CASSYSRGGGEQYF
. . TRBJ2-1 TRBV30 TGTGCCTGGAGTGTTGGGGGAGTCGATGAGCAGTTCTTT CAWSVGGVDEQFF
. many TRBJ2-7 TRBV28 TGTGCCAGCAGTCAATGGGCGGTTCCTCAGTACTTC CASSQWAVPQYF
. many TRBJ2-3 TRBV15 TGTGCCACCAGTGGGGGGATTTTGGACGGCACAGATACGCAGTATTTT CATSGGILDGTDTQYF
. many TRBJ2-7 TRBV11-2 TGTGCCAGCAGCTTAGACTTTCCCTCCTACGAGCAGTACTTC CASSLDFPSYEQYF
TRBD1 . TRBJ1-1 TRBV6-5 TGTGCCAGCAGTTACTCACCGGGACAGGGTAGCACTGAAGCTTTCTTT CASSYSPGQGSTEAFF
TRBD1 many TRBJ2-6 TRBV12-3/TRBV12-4 TGTGCCAGCAGCCTCGGGACAGCCTCTGGGGCCAACGTCCTGACTTTC CASSLGTASGANVLTF
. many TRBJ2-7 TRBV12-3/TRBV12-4 TGTGCCAGCAGTTTTCCCCTGCGGGTACGATCCTACGAGCAGTACTTC CASSFPLRVRSYEQYF